This T cell receptor beta chain appears in the sequencing data of a study of cytomegalovirus exposure and HLA in healthy donors (dated by TCRdb to the late 2010s). Context from the whole study: An earlier analysis of around 600 of the donors reported about 250 Gb of sequence data and 100 million to 140 million unique TCR beta sequences from 150 million to 200 million T cells. HLA typing covered class I and class II loci at four-digit resolution. Rather than using new phenotypic data, the later analysis identified candidate immune exposures from TCR beta sequences and from how often those sequences occurred across donors. An earlier analysis of 587 of the donors used high-throughput TCR beta sequencing to judge whether each TCR beta V gene segment behaved as functional or pseudogenic. Every discovery cohort repertoire had been produced on one sequencing platform. Among about 390 genotyped donors of the cohort, an average of approximately 250,000 unique TCR beta nucleotide sequences were sequenced per donor, around a sixth of them non-productive. The study used immunosequencing to profile the T cell repertoires of 600 to 850 subjects and linked those repertoires to cytomegalovirus serostatus. A separate validation cohort of more than 100 different subjects was used in addition to the approximately 640-subject first cohort. Typing coverage differed by locus: A, B, C, DRB1 and DQB1 were typed in roughly 620-630 donors, DQA1 in 522, DPA1 in 606, and DPB1 in about 450. An early release covering more than 500 HLA-typed donors comprised about 300 gigabases of sequencing data and roughly 85 million unique TCR sequences. The study aimed to test whether signatures of past pathogen exposure could be identified by cataloging public T cell receptors. In a later genetic analysis, genome-wide SNP genotypes for 398 of the 666 donors were used, and that subset was treated as a discovery cohort. Alongside the repertoire data, information on donor age, sex, ethnicity and CMV serostatus was compiled. Of the approximately 400 genotyped donors, 81% were placed in the genetic ancestry cluster associated with self-reported Caucasian donors. To predict cytomegalovirus infection status, the study brought together high-throughput TCR immunosequencing, statistical association of individual TCRs with disease status, and machine learning. A later analysis re-examined previously published TCR beta repertoires from roughly 720 donors and added high-resolution HLA genotyping to investigate patterns of TCR occurrence. Because of strong linkage in the cohort, 4 to 6 DR-DQ haplotypes were treated as single units for association and clustering.

As to this clone: The target of this receptor is not known. Nothing much larger sits one base from this clone, and base qualities are not available.

Libraries came from the immunoSEQ multiplex PCR assay. For the multiplex PCR, a mixture combining 60 forward primers for TCR Vbeta segments and 13 reverse primers for TCR Jbeta segments was used. A multiplex PCR assay on genomic DNA amplified the CDR3 region of rearranged TCR beta genes. Amplified TCR beta libraries were sequenced as 87-base-pair reads on the Illumina HiSeq System. The published analysis was carried out like this. Across the roughly 700 repertoires, a later analysis counted tens of millions of unique TCR beta chains, 9 million to 14 million of which were shared by at least two donors. A nearest-neighbor algorithm error-corrected the raw reads and collapsed the reads into unique sequences, merging closely related sequences to remove PCR and sequencing errors. CDR3 sequences were aligned to IMGT reference sequences to assign V, D and J gene segments. Each retained sequence needed at least a six-nucleotide match to both a V gene segment and a J gene segment. A rearrangement was called productive if the CDR3 had no stop codons and remained in frame with V and J, and every other rearrangement was called non-productive. Following IMGT convention, CDR3 was defined as the stretch from the second conserved V-encoded cysteine to the conserved J-encoded phenylalanine. Sequences without an unambiguous match to a single V gene segment were excluded from the earlier analysis of almost 600 of the donors. In an earlier analysis of 587 of the donors, V segments were called functional above 56.7% productive rearrangements and were called segregating when the between-donor standard deviation exceeded 5%. A statistical classification framework was built for diagnosing cytomegalovirus status from the catalog of TCR beta chain sequences. V and J gene assignment, in a later analysis, came from comparing TCR nucleotide sequences with IMGT/GENE-DB human TR gene sequences. In a later analysis, CDR3 sequences and most-parsimonious VDJ recombination scenarios were assigned using the TCRdist pipeline. A later analysis defined each TCR beta chain by its CDR3 amino acid sequence plus V-gene family, and excluded reads lacking a unique V-gene family. As a way to deal with suspected cross-contamination and a sequencing artifact, a later analysis dropped 592 nucleotide sequences that were highly shared and had low generation probability. For each public chain, a later analysis derived a clonal expansion index from normalized ranks of inferred template counts within each repertoire. A later analysis computed generation probabilities with a VDJ recombination model fitted to out-of-frame rearrangements, and checked the results against IGoR. A later analysis scored TCR-TCR, TCR-HLA and TCR-CMV co-occurrence with hypergeometric tests, applying a repertoire-size bias correction to TCR pairs. To estimate false discovery rates, a later analysis permuted the HLA or CMV assignments 20 times. In a later analysis, co-occurring TCRs were grouped using DBSCAN, and TCRdist sequence similarity was added for clustering within HLA-allele-positive subsets. For co-occurrence clustering, repertoires with fewer than 30,000 or more than 120,000 public chains were excluded, along with four to six repertoires with anomalous nucleotide sharing. TCRdb mirrors the immuneACCESS table, restricted to in-frame sequences. Some clones are absent from its copies; in checked studies, under half trace to an unresolved V gene, and the reason for the others is unknown. V and J calls and clone size come straight from that table; D and trimming were deduced from the DNA. The sample includes approximately 290,000 clones, with 80% observed a single time. About 0.3% of the sample is taken by the ten largest.

General conclusions and limits of the study: According to a later genetic analysis, donors in an Asian-associated ancestry cluster had fewer N-insertions in productive TCRs than the approximately 690-donor mean. It was suggested by the authors that the approach could potentially be generalized to other disease states and immunological phenotypes. According to a later analysis, parvovirus B19, influenza, CMV and Epstein-Barr virus appeared linked to several top co-occurrence clusters. In the study, some 160 TCR beta chains were listed as associated with cytomegalovirus. Because the 87-base-pair reads could not distinguish some IMGT-functional V segments, including TRBV6-2 and TRBV6-3, those segments were excluded. Across donors, most TCR sequences were observed very rarely, whereas some public TCRs were present in many individuals. The sequencing pipeline was judged likely to have produced a cluster of highly shared sequence variants as a technical artifact. According to a later analysis, most CMV-associated TCR beta chains appeared to be HLA-restricted, and the HLA associations seemed to be driven largely by CMV exposure. The earlier analysis of some 560 of the donors excluded roughly 16 rarely observed V segments, including chromosome 9 orphons, because counts were too low. Immune exposure information for the cohort was limited to CMV serostatus. Presence/absence analyses assumed roughly uniform sequencing depth across donors, an assumption that may not hold. Correlated functional status among segregating V segments might be attributable to linkage disequilibrium, but an unknown experimental factor could not be ruled out. In a later analysis, 16,951 TCR beta sequences were associated with specific HLA alleles at a false discovery rate of 0.05. In a later analysis, HLA-associated TCR beta chains showed more clonal expansion and lower generation probabilities than non-associated chains that were equally common. V-gene and J-gene trimming of TCR beta chains was associated with a missense DCLRE1C variant in a later genetic analysis, and the association was replicated in an independent cohort. In both the original and validation cohorts, the classifier was reported to diagnose cytomegalovirus status with high specificity and sensitivity. In an earlier analysis of over 550 of the donors, most TCR beta V segments were observed in productive rearrangements about 90% or about 30% of the time, broadly matching IMGT annotations. Three of the identified cytomegalovirus-associated TCR beta chains were confirmed in vitro to be specific for cytomegalovirus antigens. The cohort was sequenced for TCR beta chains only, and without alpha or paired-chain data the features that could be detected were limited. A further reported finding was that TCR beta sequences accurately predicted the HLA-A and HLA-B alleles for most subjects in the first cohort. Because HLA typing was missing for some donors at each locus, association tests included only the typed subset. In a later analysis, TCR association rates were found to vary across HLA loci, with the most associated TCRs seen for DRB1 alleles and the fewest for HLA-C alleles. Assigning TCR associations to individual alleles was difficult when HLA alleles, especially DR and DQ, strongly co-occurred.

V lost 7 bases and J lost 1 base, and the count of bases not matched to a germline gene is 7. CDR1 and CDR2, per the germline V gene, are SQVTM and ANQGSEA. Its CDR3 holds 14 amino acids, cysteine through phenylalanine. Kept here is only the CDR3 DNA, which spans 42 bases and is read in frame from base 1. In total, over 600 healthy bone marrow donors made up the cohort. At the time of sampling, all cohort members were nominally healthy, though unrecorded immune exposures were likely present. The donor was CMV seronegative and belonged to the group of under 400 seronegative cohort members. Every donor gave a peripheral blood sample, and the peripheral blood mononuclear cells from that sample were used for TCR beta sequencing. The Qiagen DNeasy Blood Extraction Kit was used to extract genomic DNA from the blood cell samples.

The sequenced sample was PBMCs. Rearrangement joined TRBV29-1 to TRBJ2-1, and TRBD2 matches 7 of the central bases. The sequence was obtained from a girl aged 2 to 9 in good health and CMV-seronegative. The nucleotides are TGCAGCGACACGAGAGCGGGATCCTACAATGAGCAGTTCTTC. It is translated as CSDTRAGSYNEQFF.